Listed below are T cell receptor beta chains from one sample, sequenced in a study of blood T cell repertoires in COVID-19. The data were produced by immunoSEQ multiplex PCR, yet TCRdb's version contains in-frame clones alone and is incomplete. The sample lists about 250,000 clones; about 80% were seen once. Sequencing was carried out using peripheral blood. The receptors stem from an elderly man with acute or convalescent COVID-19. Both conserved end residues are part of each CDR3. D genes are given only for firm matches. Some rows mark clone size as missing; the rest say once, few, many or name a class of expanded clone.

TRBD1	.	TRBV7-9	TRBJ2-7	CASSFSPGQGAHEQYF	TGTGCCAGCAGCTTTAGTCCGGGACAGGGGGCCCACGAGCAGTACTTC
.	medium-sized	TRBV6-4	TRBJ2-3	CASSFSGEGADTQYF	TGTGCCAGCAGTTTCTCCGGCGAGGGGGCAGATACGCAGTATTTT
TRBD1	.	TRBV5-6	TRBJ1-2	CASSGDRANYGYTF	TGTGCCAGCAGCGGGGACAGAGCTAACTATGGCTACACCTTC
TRBD2	.	TRBV4-1	TRBJ2-3	CASSPKSGGGYVDTQYF	TGCGCCAGCAGCCCAAAGAGCGGGGGAGGTTACGTGGATACGCAGTATTTT
.	.	TRBV3-1/TRBV3-2	TRBJ2-5	CASSRLDSDQETQYF	TGTGCCAGCAGCCGCCTGGACAGCGACCAAGAGACCCAGTACTTC
TRBD1	.	TRBV7-9	TRBJ1-2	CASSSLDRDGYTF	TGTGCCAGCAGCTCGTTGGACAGGGATGGCTACACCTTC
TRBD2	.	TRBV4-2	TRBJ2-1	CASGQNGGLAGYNEQFF	TGTGCCAGTGGCCAAAACGGGGGACTAGCGGGGTACAATGAGCAGTTCTTC
.	.	TRBV27	TRBJ2-2	CASRPPQTNRGPTGELFF	TGTGCCAGCAGACCACCCCAAACAAATAGAGGGCCAACCGGGGAGCTGTTTTTT
TRBD1	few	TRBV3-1/TRBV3-2	TRBJ1-1	CASTLQGAYTEAFF	TGTGCCAGCACCTTACAGGGGGCGTACACTGAAGCTTTCTTT
TRBD1	.	TRBV15	TRBJ2-7	CATSRDRDRGSYEQYF	TGTGCCACCAGCAGAGATCGGGACAGGGGGAGCTACGAGCAGTACTTC
.	few	TRBV28	TRBJ1-2	CASRQVNYGYTF	TGTGCCAGCCGACAGGTCAACTATGGCTACACCTTC
TRBD1	.	TRBV5-1	TRBJ2-7	CASSGGQGAYEQYF	TGCGCCAGCAGCGGTGGACAGGGGGCCTACGAGCAGTACTTC
.	.	TRBV7-9	TRBJ2-1	CASSLASLREAYNEQFF	TGTGCCAGCAGCTTAGCATCCCTCAGGGAAGCCTACAATGAGCAGTTCTTC
TRBD1	few	TRBV6-5	TRBJ2-2	CASSFRQGPNTGELFF	TGTGCCAGCAGTTTCCGACAGGGGCCGAACACCGGGGAGCTGTTTTTT
.	.	TRBV6-1	TRBJ2-4	CASSEAGNSGSQNIQYF	TGTGCCAGCAGTGAAGCAGGGAACAGCGGATCCCAAAACATTCAGTACTTC
TRBD1	few	TRBV7-3	TRBJ1-6	CASSLTPGGAYCFYNSPLHF	TGTGCCAGCAGCTTAACGCCAGGGGGCGCCTATTGCTTCTATAATTCACCCCTCCACTTT
TRBD2	.	TRBV11-2	TRBJ2-5	CASSLGAGGRETQYF	TGTGCCAGCAGCCTCGGAGCGGGGGGGAGAGAGACCCAGTACTTC
.	.	TRBV6-6	TRBJ1-1	CASSLRQTEAFF	TGTGCCAGCAGTCTACGACAGACTGAAGCTTTCTTT
.	.	TRBV6-6	TRBJ1-2	CASSYSGAAANYGYTF	TGTGCCAGCAGTTACTCGGGGGCGGCAGCTAACTATGGCTACACCTTC
TRBD1	.	TRBV9	TRBJ2-2	CASSWDRVGYGGELFF	TGTGCCAGCAGCTGGGACAGGGTCGGGTACGGCGGGGAGCTGTTTTTT